This TCR beta chain was identified in a study of identical twins (dated by TCRdb to 2016 to 2018). Notes on the research overall: The study deep-sequenced TCR alpha and beta repertoires from monozygotic twins, unrelated adults of various ages and cord blood to test whether fetal clonotypes persist. Replicate twin experiments were performed at different times using different library preparation protocols to rule out contamination.

Preparation of the library involved 5' RACE. TCRdb shows the sequencer as Illumina HiSeq 2000. Template switching added a universal primer binding site, and the final cDNA carried a unique molecular identifier that allowed TCR cDNA molecules to be counted accurately. First-strand cDNA for TCR alpha and beta chains was synthesized from specific primers in the conserved constant-segment region. To control for contamination, every cDNA library carried two barcodes: a SMART-Mk sample barcode plus Illumina barcodes. TruSeq adapter sequences, together with Illumina sample barcodes, were added in two successive PCR steps. Sequencing of the TCR alpha and beta cDNA libraries was done on the Illumina HiSeq platform using custom primers. The study's own analysis went as follows. MiGEC processed the raw reads to extract unique molecular identifiers, while MiXCR was used to determine the CDR3 positions. For each individual, recombination models were inferred using an EM algorithm with the repgenHMM and IGoR tools. Shared clonotypes were analyzed with the tcR package in R, and sharing was normalized by the product of cloneset sizes. Out-of-frame nonproductive sequences were analyzed to study raw recombination free of thymic and clonal selection effects. Starting from the raw public reads, TCRdb applied fastp trimming at Q25, assembled clones with MiXCR and retained in-frame beta chains. Entries are consolidated by CDR3 protein sequence, retaining the most common genes and DNA. These V and J calls are TCRdb output, not the study's own analysis. This sample holds under 800,000 distinct CDR3 sequences; 21% were observed only once. The ten most abundant clones make up 4% to 5.5% of the sample.

Only healthy Caucasian donors were included. The twin cohort consisted of three pairs of female monozygotic twins, all aged roughly 18 to 30 years. Peripheral blood mononuclear cells were the source from which RNA for the TCR libraries was isolated. The CDR3 goes from the cysteine to the phenylalanine over 15 residues. The sequence is cut down to CDR3 DNA, 45 bases in frame from base 1. The germline V gene sets CDR1 to SGHTA and CDR2 to FQGNSA. A distance of 11 bases separates the germline ends of V and J, which lose 1 base and 4 bases respectively. This clonotype was picked up many times. Its antigen has not been determined. The sample holds no much larger clone one base away, and base qualities are not on file. On the study overall, not on this receptor specifically: Compared with coincidental sharing between unrelated individuals, an excess of low generation-probability sequences was observed among out-of-frame TCR alpha sequences shared between twins. A weaker excess of twin sharing was found in beta out-of-frame sequences because the signal-to-noise ratio was lowered by fewer shared sequences. Abundant cord blood beta clonotypes had fewer insertions, young adult naive repertoires showed a similar but weaker trend, and memory repertoires showed no such trend. Conclusions relied on cross-sectional statistical analysis, since the same donors could not be followed over many years. Recombination models systematically underestimated out-of-frame TCR alpha sharing in monozygotic twins but agreed with sharing between unrelated individuals. Invariant T cells such as MAIT and iNKT could partly confound zero-insertion analyses, though diverse VJ usage argued against this for most clonotypes.

Another study also made use of these data, one on T cells expressing NK-cell markers. As the second publication notes: TCR beta-chain repertoires were profiled in sorted CD3+CD56+NKG2C+, CD3+CD56+NKG2C- and CD3+CD56-NKG2C+ T-cell subsets from fewer than 10 donors. Of the eight sequenced donors, seven were found to be HCMV-seropositive and one was found to be HCMV-seronegative. In several experiments an anti-gammadeltaTCR antibody was added to restrict sorting to alphabetaTCR-expressing T cells. In more than 5 donors, the dominant CD3+CD56+NKG2C+ clonotypes were found to rank among the top 10 CD8+ clonotypes and to make up roughly 1.0-7.0% of CD8+ T cells. Those dominant clonotypes were again the most abundant among CD3+CD56-NKG2C+ cells in a handful of donors, at about 25-60.1%. It remained unclear whether the expanded NKG2C-expressing T cell clones were specific for HCMV antigens. All eight donors whose samples were sequenced were randomly selected healthy volunteers, three of them men and five women. To determine HCMV serostatus, a commercial ELISA kit was used to detect HCMV-specific IgG in serum. For roughly six donors, bulk peripheral blood T-cell repertoires were also sequenced from unsorted PBMC. MIGEC was used to demultiplex reads and group the reads by UMI, and MiTCR was used to assemble and quantify clonotypes. Only TCR cDNA sequences supported by at least two reads were kept to exclude erroneous sequences. Downstream repertoire analysis used the tcR package, and clonotypes were matched across fractions by CDR3 nucleotide sequence plus V segment. VDJmatch was used to annotate antigen specificity against VDJdb, with one amino acid substitution in CDR3 allowed.

The chain uses TRBV7-2 and TRBJ2-1, with no reliable assignment of the D segment. The sample was PBMCs. The source of this sequence is a woman between 18 and 30 years old in good health. Read as DNA, the sequence is TGTGCCAGCAGCTTAGAAGCTAGTACGTACAATGAGCAGTTCTTC. Its translation is CASSLEASTYNEQFF.